Given below is one TCR beta chain in context. Its target is unknown. Germline V gene lookup returns CDR1 SGHRS and CDR2 YFSETQ. This CDR3 region has 16 residues. The V segment lost 0 bases and the J segment 2 bases; nucleotides outside the gene matches: 6. These data are taken from a study of T cell responses to AZD1222 COVID-19 vaccine. Sequenced by immunoSEQ multiplex PCR; TCRdb stores in-frame clones only, minus some. The sample gives some 120,000 clones, just over 85% of which show up once; about 12% is in the top ten. General study findings and limits: Researchers report vaccine-associated CD4 TCRs spanning spike, with dominance at 160-218 and 743-854. Donors in the cohort were predominantly white British and more often female, and clonal diversity was possibly underestimated.

The specimen was peripheral blood, collected on day 0 of AZD1222 vaccination. The chain uses TRBV5-1 and TRBJ2-3; 7 positions agree with TRBD2. This sequence originates from an adult in good health. The CDR3 DNA sequence: TGCGCCAGCAGCTTGGCCGGGGGGACCTACACAGATACGCAGTATTTT. Its protein is CASSLAGGTYTDTQYF. The entire variable domain, with the rest obtained from reference TRBV5-1 and TRBJ2-3, is as follows: KAGVTQTPRYLIKTRGQQVTLSCSPISGHRSVSWYQQTPGQGLQFLFEYFSETQRNKGNFPGRFSGRQFSNSRSEMNVSTLELGDSALYLCASSLAGGTYTDTQYFGPGTRLTVL.